The T cell receptor (beta chain) described here comes from a study of regulatory dendritic cells for organ transplantation. Whole-study findings and limits: Mature dendritic cells appeared to drive more memory CD8+ clonal expansion than regulatory ones. Naive T cells showed high diversity, memory cells less, memory CD8+ least.

Sequencing used immunoSEQ multiplex PCR; TCRdb keeps in-frame clones, though not all of them. The sample records approximately 9,300 clones, less than 70% being singletons. The V gene lost 10 bases and the J gene lost 5 bases, with 14 bases spanning the gap. Germline V gives CDR1 SNHLY, CDR2 FYNNEI. The CDR3 contains 12 residues. Sorted T cells were CFSE-labeled and cultured five to six days with allogeneic regulatory or mature dendritic cells at 1:10. FACS sorted CD4+ or CD8+ T cells into CD45RA+ naive and CD45RO+ memory. About this clone itself: What it recognizes is unknown.

Sequenced material: naive CD4+ T cells from blood cultured with dendritic cells. The subset: CD45RA+ naive T cells. The TCR comes from a human donor in good health. This rearrangement joins TRBV2 to TRBJ2-5, with a weak D call TRBD2 (5 bases). The CDR3 sequence is CATRGGGETQYF. CDR3 nucleotide sequence: TGTGCCACCCGGGGTGGCGGGGAGACCCAGTACTTC.